This TCR beta chain was obtained from a study of blood T cell repertoires in COVID-19. As for the study in general: Whether acute or convalescent, the COVID-19 samples came from the United States, Italy and Spain. PBMCs, B-cell-depleted T cells, or T cells provided the cDNA or gDNA that made up the material.

The Seattle patients joined while their infection was active and were tracked longitudinally afterward. CDR1 GTSNPN and CDR2 SVGIG come from the germline V gene (reference sequence). V gave up 2 bases and J gave up 5 bases, with 24 bases separating them. This CDR3 has 18 residues. Study processing details: The assay estimated nucleated cells by amplifying reference gene primers. Sequenced by immunoSEQ multiplex PCR; TCRdb stores in-frame clones only, minus some. That table furnishes V, J and clone size, whereas the DNA furnished D and trimming. The table lists over 150,000 clones, roughly 76% of them singletons, with around 12% in the top ten.

This clonotype originated in a woman of 80 years or more with COVID-19, enrolled during active disease. The sequencing input was peripheral blood. This chain joins TRBV30 and TRBJ2-2; D is perhaps TRBD2 (6 bases). In DNA, the CDR3 is TGTGCCTGGAGTCAGTTATACCGGGGGAACGACGGGACCGGGGAGCTGTTTTTT. Protein: CAWSQLYRGNDGTGELFF.